This T cell receptor beta chain was obtained from a study of blood T cells in healthy people across ages. Study-level points and caveats: More naive CD4+ cells and higher diversity marked long-lived donors relative to aged donors. Calculation of diversity from one million T cells yielded estimates considered to be underestimates.

Notes on this clonotype: Its target is unknown.

The use of a sample-barcoded 5' primer and a J-beta primer mix characterized a second PCR of roughly 6 to 11 cycles. Every sample returned 3 million or more CDR3-containing paired-end reads. TCRdb re-called the 5' RACE reads through MiXCR, storing one row per CDR3 protein. Of about 640,000 distinct CDR3 sequences in the sample, under 30% were seen once. Total RNA, at least 5 micrograms per sample, came from PBMCs. The sample comprised blood. The clonotype originates from a woman of 80 years or more in good health.

CDR3 in amino acids: CASTETGWNTEAFF. CDR3 sequence (DNA): TGTGCCAGCACGGAGACAGGGTGGAACACTGAAGCTTTCTTT. The chain uses TRBV12-3 or TRBV12-4 and TRBJ1-1; 7 bases line up with TRBD1. The V and J ends lost 7 bases and 1 base, in that order; junction bases with no gene match: 6. This CDR3 has 14 amino acids.